Below, 30 T cell receptor beta chains from the same sample are listed, as sequenced in a study of blood T cell repertoires in COVID-19. Data came from immunoSEQ multiplex PCR; TCRdb stores just in-frame clones and leaves some out. The sample lists over 130,000 clones, 75% to 90% occurring once. Sequencing was carried out using peripheral blood. These receptors all stem from an older man with acute or convalescent COVID-19.

The chain uses TRBV11-2 and TRBJ1-4, with D possibly being TRBD1 (5 bases). From germline, CDR1 is SGHAT and CDR2 FQNNGV. The CDR3 is 14 residues long. The V end lost 5 bases, the J end lost 2 bases, and 9 bases lay between the germline ends. CDR3 sequence: CASSPTETNEKLFF. In nucleotides, the CDR3 is TGTGCCAGCAGCCCGACAGAGACTAATGAAAAACTGTTTTTT.

The V gene is TRBV2, the J gene TRBJ2-3; 11 bases are a match to TRBD2. The V segment lost 6 bases and the J segment 5 bases; nucleotides outside the gene matches: 13. CDR1 is SNHLY, CDR2 FYNNEI, per germline. The CDR3 has 17 residues. DNA of the CDR3: TGTGCCAGCAGACCACTGACCTTAGCGGGGGGGAAAGATACGCAGTATTTT. Translated: CASRPLTLAGGKDTQYF.

V and J are TRBV9 and TRBJ1-1; D remains ambiguous. The germline V and J ends were trimmed by 4 bases and 3 bases, with 10 bases remaining between them. The CDR3 contains 13 residues. The germline CDR1 and CDR2 sequences are SGDLS and YYNGEE. The CDR3 sequence: CASSFLGDTEAFF. The CDR3 DNA is TGTGCCAGCAGCTTCCTCGGGGACACTGAAGCTTTCTTT. The complete variable domain, with remaining parts taken from reference TRBV9 and TRBJ1-1, reads DSGVTQTPKHLITATGQRVTLRCSPRSGDLSVYWYQQSLDQGLQFLIQYYNGEERAKGNILERFSAQQFPDLHSELNLSSLELGDSALYFCASSFLGDTEAFFGQGTRLTVV.

The V gene is TRBV5-1, the J gene TRBJ1-1; no clear D gene. The CDR3 sequence is 14 residues long. Germline V gene lookup returns CDR1 SGHRS and CDR2 YFSETQ. V lost 2 bases and J lost 1, with 9 bases in between. CDR3 loop: CASSFISGNTEAFF. CDR3 coding DNA: TGCGCCAGCAGCTTTATCAGCGGGAACACTGAAGCTTTCTTT.

The chain joins TRBV13 to TRBJ1-2; maybe TRBD1 (6 bases). The germline V gene has CDR1 PRHDT and CDR2 FYEKMQ (reference sequence). The CDR3 runs 16 residues. The ends were cut back, 1 base at V and 8 bases at J, with 20 bases in the middle. CDR3 sequence: CASSLDGGREGQGYTF. Here the CDR3 DNA reads TGTGCCAGCAGCTTAGACGGGGGCAGGGAGGGACAAGGCTACACCTTC.

The chain couples TRBV5-1 to TRBJ1-5; D call uncertain. This CDR3 spans 15 amino acids. Germline loops: CDR1 SGHRS, CDR2 YFSETQ. V gave up 5 bases and J gave up 1 base, with 13 bases separating them. The CDR3 bases are TGCGCCAGCAGGCCAAGCGGGCAGAGCAATCAGCCCCAGCATTTT. It specifies CASRPSGQSNQPQHF. Full variable domain (missing parts from reference TRBV5-1 and TRBJ1-5): KAGVTQTPRYLIKTRGQQVTLSCSPISGHRSVSWYQQTPGQGLQFLFEYFSETQRNKGNFPGRFSGRQFSNSRSEMNVSTLELGDSALYLCASRPSGQSNQPQHFGDGTRLSIL.

This clone appeared once. V usage is TRBV5-5 and J usage is TRBJ2-7; D might be TRBD1 (6 bases). CDR1 is SGHKS and CDR2 is YYEKEE in the germline V gene (reference sequence). V was pared by 4 bases and J by 0 bases, with 8 bases between. The CDR3 has 13 residues. The CDR3 spells CASSPGDSYEQYF. Written as DNA, the CDR3 is TGTGCCAGCAGCCCAGGGGACTCCTACGAGCAGTACTTC.

This clone turned up a few times. The genes are TRBV10-3 and TRBJ2-5, with D perhaps matching TRBD1 (6 bases). CDR3 size: 15 residues. Germline lookup yields CDR1 ENHRY and CDR2 SYGVKD. Trimming stripped 0 bases from V and 5 bases from J, with 13 bases between. The CDR3 sequence is CAISESYREGETQYF. The CDR3 DNA follows: TGTGCCATCAGTGAGTCATACAGGGAAGGGGAGACCCAGTACTTC.

This rearrangement joins TRBV7-2 to TRBJ1-1, with 10 bases matching TRBD1. Germline loops: CDR1 SGHTA, CDR2 FQGNSA. The CDR3 spans 16 residues. After removal of 3 bases from V and 3 bases from J, the junction contained 7 bases not matched to a gene. The CDR3 reads CASSLDRGTQHTEAFF. The CDR3 DNA sequence: TGTGCCAGCAGCTTGGACAGGGGGACCCAACACACTGAAGCTTTCTTT.

V and J are TRBV10-3 and TRBJ1-6; TRBD1 agrees at 9 bases. J was trimmed by 7 bases and V by 0 bases; bases with no gene match: 1. CDR1 and CDR2 (germline): ENHRY, SYGVKD. CDR3 size: 15 residues. The CDR3 DNA reads as TGTGCCATCAGTGAGTCAGACAGGGGGAATTCACCCCTCCACTTT. As protein: CAISESDRGNSPLHF.

The chain combines TRBV10-3 with TRBJ2-3; 8 bases agree with TRBD2. The ends lost 0 bases at V and 1 base at J; junction bases unmatched: 9. Germline CDR1 and CDR2: ENHRY and SYGVKD. This CDR3 is 18 amino acids long. Here the CDR3 reads CAISESVGRAGGTDTQYF. The CDR3 nucleotides read TGTGCCATCAGTGAGTCGGTCGGTCGAGCGGGGGGCACAGATACGCAGTATTTT.

The chain combines TRBV5-1 with TRBJ1-2; D gene unclear. The CDR3 loop spans 16 amino acids. Between the trimmed V and J ends, which lost 0 bases and 6 bases, there was a span of 18 bases. In germline, CDR1 is SGHRS, CDR2 YFSETQ. This CDR3 reads CASSLGAGPPLNGYTF. The CDR3, as DNA: TGCGCCAGCAGCTTGGGGGCAGGTCCACCCCTAAATGGCTACACCTTC.

The chain joins TRBV5-1 to TRBJ2-7; tentatively, D is TRBD2 (5 bases). Germline loops: CDR1 SGHRS, CDR2 YFSETQ. The CDR3 runs 11 residues. V was shortened by 5 bases and J by 6 bases, with 9 bases between the two germline ends. In DNA, the CDR3 is TGCGCCAGCAGGGCCGAGGGCGAGCAGTACTTC. It yields the protein CASRAEGEQYF.

The V gene is TRBV5-6, the J gene TRBJ2-5; a possible D gene is TRBD1 (6 bases). The ends were cut back, 0 bases at V and 5 bases at J, with 11 bases in the middle. The CDR3 has 14 amino acids. CDR1 and CDR2 (germline): SGHDT, YYEEEE. The CDR3 protein is CASSLAQGRETQYF. The DNA for the CDR3 is TGTGCCAGCAGCTTGGCACAGGGAAGGGAGACCCAGTACTTC. Drawing the rest from reference TRBV5-6 and TRBJ2-5, the complete variable domain is DAGVTQSPTHLIKTRGQQVTLRCSPKSGHDTVSWYQQALGQGPQFIFQYYEEEERQRGNFPDRFSGHQFPNYSSELNVNALLLGDSALYLCASSLAQGRETQYFGPGTRLLVL.

The chain carries TRBV5-6 and TRBJ2-1, with TRBD2 matching over 9 bases. From germline, CDR1 is SGHDT and CDR2 YYEEEE. With V trimmed by 1 base and J by 8 bases, 10 bases remained unmatched. This CDR3 spans 16 amino acids. The CDR3 region is CASSLRASGTSDEQFF. The CDR3, as DNA: TGTGCCAGCAGCTTGCGAGCTAGCGGGACTTCGGATGAGCAGTTCTTC.

This clone was recorded only once. J is TRBJ2-7 and V is TRBV7-8, with 8 bases fitting TRBD2. V lost 1 base, J lost 2 bases, and 4 bases stayed unmatched. The CDR3 is 15 residues long. CDR1 is SGHVS and CDR2 is FQNEAQ in the germline V gene. CDR3 in amino acids: CASSLGAGGTYEQYF. The CDR3 DNA reads TGTGCCAGCAGCTTAGGGGCGGGGGGTACCTACGAGCAGTACTTC.

The gene calls are TRBV2 and TRBJ1-4; a weak D match, TRBD1 (5 bases). This CDR3 has 14 amino acids. Germline CDR1 SNHLY, CDR2 FYNNEI. The ends were cut back, 4 bases at V and 3 bases at J, with 9 bases in the middle. The chain's CDR3 is CASSGGTANEKLFF. The CDR3 region has the DNA TGTGCCAGCAGTGGCGGGACTGCTAATGAAAAACTGTTTTTT.

The chain couples TRBV2 to TRBJ2-3; 8 bases line up with TRBD2. J was trimmed by 0 bases and V by 11 bases; bases with no gene match: 10. CDR1 and CDR2 from the germline V gene are SNHLY and FYNNEI. CDR3 size: 15 residues. DNA for the CDR3: TGTGCCGGGGCGGGCGAGCGGGGGAGCACAGATACGCAGTATTTT. Translated: CAGAGERGSTDTQYF.

The rearrangement links TRBV11-2 to TRBJ1-4; D is undetermined. This CDR3 is 14 amino acids long. Trimming took 1 base from V and 6 from J, leaving 9 bases between them. The germline V gene has CDR1 SGHAT and CDR2 FQNNGV. The CDR3 sequence: CASSLAAGDEKLFF. CDR3 sequence (DNA): TGTGCCAGCAGCTTAGCGGCCGGGGATGAAAAACTGTTTTTT.

This rearrangement joins TRBV6-6 to TRBJ2-1, with TRBD1 matching over 11 bases. The J segment lost 7 bases and the V segment lost 6 bases, leaving 5 bases of the junction unmatched. Germline assignment: CDR1 MNHNY and CDR2 SVGAGI (reference sequence). CDR3 length equals 14 residues. This CDR3 reads CASSWTGGRNEQFF. The CDR3 nucleotides read TGTGCCAGCAGCTGGACAGGGGGCAGGAATGAGCAGTTCTTC.

The chain uses TRBV28 and TRBJ2-2; 7 bases agree with TRBD1. The V and J ends lost 6 bases and 3 bases, in that order; junction bases with no gene match: 13. Germline CDR1 reads MDHEN; CDR2 reads SYDVKM. The length of the CDR3 is 17 residues. The CDR3 spells CASRPSRDSRDTGELFF. CDR3 bases: TGTGCCAGCAGACCCTCAAGGGACAGTCGGGACACCGGGGAGCTGTTTTTT.

The gene calls are TRBV5-1 and TRBJ2-7; 7 bases fit TRBD1. The CDR3 has 14 residues. Germline V gene data show CDR1 as SGHRS and CDR2 as YFSETQ. V gave up 4 bases and J gave up 3 bases; unmatched junction bases: 7. The CDR3 spells CASSIPGQNYEQYF. The CDR3 DNA reads TGCGCCAGCAGCATACCGGGACAGAACTACGAGCAGTACTTC.

J is TRBJ2-7 and V is TRBV5-1, with a possible D match to TRBD2 (6 bases). V was trimmed by 2 bases and J by 1 base, leaving 16 bases between them. Germline-derived CDR1 and CDR2 are SGHRS and YFSETQ. The CDR3 has 16 residues. CDR3 in DNA: TGCGCCAGCAGCTTCGGGGGAACGGGACCTTCCTACGAGCAGTACTTC. It translates to CASSFGGTGPSYEQYF.

The gene calls are TRBV24-1 and TRBJ1-1; D may be TRBD1 (5 bases). The V and J ends lost 5 bases and 3 bases respectively, with 9 bases between them. CDR3 size: 13 residues. CDR1 is KGHDR, CDR2 SFDVKD, per germline. CDR3 sequence reads: CATSGQGDTEAFF. The DNA of the CDR3 is TGTGCCACCAGTGGCCAAGGGGACACTGAAGCTTTCTTT.

The chain links TRBV7-2 to TRBJ1-1; TRBD1 matches 7 bases. Looked up from germline, CDR1 is SGHTA and CDR2 is FQGNSA. V trimming: 2 bases; J trimming: 1 base; junction bases outside the gene matches: 4. The CDR3 sequence is 15 residues long. The CDR3 spells CASSLWDRENTEAFF. The DNA for the CDR3 is TGTGCCAGCAGCTTATGGGACAGAGAGAACACTGAAGCTTTCTTT. The full variable domain, in which reference TRBV7-2 and TRBJ1-1 provide the parts outside the CDR3, is GAGVSQSPSNKVTEKGKDVELRCDPISGHTALYWYRQSLGQGLEFLIYFQGNSAPDKSGLPSDRFSAERTGGSVSTLTIQRTQQEDSAVYLCASSLWDRENTEAFFGQGTRLTVV.

This rearrangement joins TRBV18 to TRBJ2-2, with D perhaps TRBD2 (6 bases). The CDR3 length is 17 residues. V was trimmed by 3 bases and J by 0 bases, leaving 14 bases between them. Germline V gene data show CDR1 as KGHSH and CDR2 as LQKENI. The CDR3: CASSPRDGIANTGELFF. In nucleotides, the CDR3 is TGTGCCAGCTCACCGCGGGACGGAATCGCGAACACCGGGGAGCTGTTTTTT.

CDR3 loop: CSVESRSSYNEQFF. The CDR3 DNA reads TGCAGCGTTGAATCCCGGAGCTCCTACAATGAGCAGTTCTTC. V gene TRBV29-1 combines with J gene TRBJ2-1, with D hard to call. This CDR3 region has 14 residues. Germline values: CDR1 SQVTM, CDR2 ANQGSEA. Between the trimmed V and J ends, which lost 2 bases and 0 bases, there was a span of 8 bases.

The gene calls are TRBV28 and TRBJ2-1, with D perhaps TRBD2 (6 bases). This CDR3 region has 13 residues. The V end lost 4 bases, the J end lost 16 bases, and 20 bases lay between the germline ends. The germline V gene has CDR1 MDHEN and CDR2 SYDVKM. This CDR3 is CASSSGGSRLGFF. In nucleotides, the CDR3 is TGTGCCAGCAGTTCCGGAGGGTCTAGGTTAGGTTTCTTC.

V is TRBV28 and J is TRBJ1-2; 9 bases are shared with TRBD1. This CDR3 contains 15 residues. With V trimmed by 4 bases and J by 7 bases, 10 bases remained unmatched. CDR1 and CDR2 (germline): MDHEN, SYDVKM. DNA for the CDR3: TGTGCCAGCAGTTCCCCAGGGACAGGGTTGCGTGGCTACACCTTC. Its protein is CASSSPGTGLRGYTF.

The rearrangement joins TRBV6-5 to TRBJ2-1; 9 bases are a match to TRBD1. The CDR3 sequence is 13 residues long. CDR1 and CDR2 from the germline V gene are MNHEY and SVGAGI. Unmatched junction bases numbered 6, after V lost 6 bases and J lost 9 bases. The chain's CDR3 is CASSRTGASEQFF. The CDR3 region has the DNA TGTGCCAGCAGCAGGACAGGGGCGAGTGAGCAGTTCTTC.